The 24 T cell receptor beta chains below come from one sample, sequenced in a study of identical twins. TCRdb reprocessed the 5' RACE reads via MiXCR and lists one record per CDR3 protein. This table holds 350,000 to 600,000 distinct CDR3 sequences, 14% found once. The data were also submitted as part of a second study, on yellow fever vaccine responses in identical twins.

Sequenced material: CD4+ T cells sorted from blood. The receptors stem from a woman in her late teens or twenties in good health.

V usage is TRBV7-9 and J usage is TRBJ1-1; no definite D call. Germline V lookup: CDR1 SEHNR, CDR2 FQNEAQ (reference sequence). Trimming left V 3 bases short and J 5 bases short, with 7 bases between. CDR3 length: 12 residues. The CDR3, as DNA: TGTGCCAGCAGCTTGATGGGGACTGAAGCTTTCTTT. This sequence encodes CASSLMGTEAFF.

This clonotype was recorded many times. The chain employs TRBV29-1 and TRBJ2-5; 10 nucleotides align to TRBD1. The CDR3 has 13 residues. The trim removed 6 bases at V and 5 bases at J, leaving 6 bases unmatched. Germline V gene sequence: CDR1 SQVTM, CDR2 ANQGSEA. The CDR3 sequence: CSVRQGAGETQYF. As DNA, the CDR3 is TGCAGCGTCAGACAGGGGGCGGGGGAGACCCAGTACTTC.

This clonotype was counted only a few times. The chain couples TRBV19 to TRBJ2-7; 7 nucleotides match TRBD1. Germline V gene lookup returns CDR1 LNHDA and CDR2 SQIVND (reference sequence). This CDR3 region has 15 residues. V dropped 6 bases and J dropped 0; count of bases not matched to a gene: 8. Written as DNA, the CDR3 is TGTGCCAGTAGCCATAAGGGGGCCCTCTCCTACGAGCAGTACTTC. As protein: CASSHKGALSYEQYF.

This clonotype was found a few times. CDR3 bases: TGTGCCAGCACCCCGGTAAGGGGGAACACCGGGGAGCTGTTTTTT. Translation gives CASTPVRGNTGELFF. This chain links TRBV27 with TRBJ2-2; a possible D gene is TRBD1 (5 bases). The CDR3 is made up of 15 amino acids. V was trimmed by 7 bases and J by 1 base, leaving 13 bases between them. Germline lookup yields CDR1 MNHEY and CDR2 SMNVEV (reference sequence).

This clonotype was recorded at least ten times. The V call is TRBV7-9, the J call TRBJ2-7, with D possibly TRBD2 on 6 matching bases. Germline CDR1 is SEHNR and CDR2 is FQNEAQ (reference sequence). The V and J ends lost 4 bases and 0 bases respectively, with 7 bases between them. There are 13 residues in the CDR3. This CDR3 is CASSYGGSYEQYF. The CDR3 nucleotides read TGTGCCAGCAGCTACGGGGGCTCCTACGAGCAGTACTTC. Based on the CDR3 plus reference TRBV7-9 and TRBJ2-7, the full variable domain is DTGVSQNPRHKITKRGQNVTFRCDPISEHNRLYWYRQTLGQGPEFLTYFQNEAQLEKSRLLSDRFSAERPKGSFSTLEIQRTEQGDSAMYLCASSYGGSYEQYFGPGTRLTVT.

V usage is TRBV5-6 and J usage is TRBJ2-1, with a weak D call TRBD2 (6 bases). The CDR3 has 14 amino acids. CDR1 and CDR2 (germline): SGHDT, YYEEEE. The ends were cut back, 4 bases at V and 6 bases at J, with 14 bases in the middle. The CDR3 bases are TGTGCCAGCAGCGGGGGGTCTTGGTCCAATGAGCAGTTCTTC. Translation gives CASSGGSWSNEQFF.

The table lists this clonotype with a few counts. This chain connects TRBV30 to TRBJ2-5, with a possible D match to TRBD1 (7 bases). Per germline, CDR1 GTSNPN and CDR2 SVGIG (reference sequence). The CDR3 spans 13 residues. V lost 0 bases, J lost 5 bases, and 10 bases lay in between. Here the CDR3 DNA reads TGTGCCTGGAGTGTACAGGGGAGGGAGACCCAGTACTTC. Encoded protein: CAWSVQGRETQYF.

Ten or more counts support this clonotype. The V and J genes are TRBV7-9 and TRBJ1-5; D might be TRBD1 (5 bases). Germline CDR1 SEHNR, CDR2 FQNEAQ (reference sequence). Trimming stripped 2 bases from V and 4 bases from J, with 9 bases between. CDR3 length equals 14 residues. The CDR3 loop reads CASSLQGANQPQHF. The CDR3 DNA is TGTGCCAGCAGCTTACAGGGCGCGAATCAGCCCCAGCATTTT.

In its sample, this clonotype was seen a few times. This chain links TRBV29-1 with TRBJ1-2; 9 bases line up with TRBD1. Unmatched junction bases numbered 4, after V lost 0 bases and J lost 8 bases. This CDR3 spans 13 amino acids. In germline, CDR1 is SQVTM, CDR2 ANQGSEA. The CDR3 DNA reads TGCAGCGTTGAAGACCGGGACAGGGTGGGCTACACCTTC. Its protein product is CSVEDRDRVGYTF.

This clonotype was counted at least ten times. The V call is TRBV12-3 or TRBV12-4, the J call TRBJ2-7, with 9 bases fitting TRBD2. V lost 5 bases and J lost 2; bases outside the gene matches: 7. The CDR3 is made up of 15 amino acids. In DNA, the CDR3 is TGTGCCAGCAGTAAGACTAGCGGATTAACCTACGAGCAGTACTTC. Protein product: CASSKTSGLTYEQYF.

The J gene is TRBJ2-4, the V gene TRBV18, with 10 bases that match TRBD1. The CDR3 has 14 amino acids. After removal of 6 bases from V and 9 bases from J, the junction contained 8 bases not matched to a gene. CDR1 and CDR2 from the germline V gene are KGHSH and LQKENI. As DNA, the CDR3 is TGTGCCAGCTCGCCCGGGACAGGGGATGCCATTCAGTACTTC. This sequence encodes CASSPGTGDAIQYF.

This sequence joins TRBV30 and TRBJ2-1; 7 nucleotides align to TRBD2. The germline gives CDR1 GTSNPN, CDR2 SVGIG (reference sequence). V gave up 8 bases and J gave up 5 bases; unmatched junction bases: 12. There are 14 residues in the CDR3. Here the CDR3 reads CARMGGRRDNEQFF. The CDR3 nucleotides are TGTGCCAGGATGGGCGGGAGACGGGACAATGAGCAGTTCTTC.

This clonotype was seen many times. V is TRBV20-1 and J is TRBJ2-3; 10 nucleotides align to TRBD2. Germline lookup yields CDR1 DFQATT and CDR2 SNEGSKA (reference sequence). The CDR3 has 14 residues. V shed 3 bases and J 3 bases; nucleotides not matched to a gene: 3. CDR3 in DNA: TGCAGTGCTAGTTCACTAGCGGGGACAGATACGCAGTATTTT. It encodes CSASSLAGTDTQYF.

The chain carries TRBV15 and TRBJ2-7; 10 positions agree with TRBD2. The ends lost 3 bases at V and 6 bases at J; junction bases unmatched: 17. The CDR3 is 18 amino acids. Germline V gene lookup returns CDR1 LNHNV and CDR2 YYDKDF (reference sequence). CDR3 sequence: CATSRAIGSAGGWLEQYF. Here the CDR3 DNA reads TGTGCCACCAGCAGGGCGATTGGATCAGCGGGAGGGTGGCTCGAGCAGTACTTC. Using reference TRBV15 and TRBJ2-7 for the parts outside the CDR3, the full variable domain is DAMVIQNPRYQVTQFGKPVTLSCSQTLNHNVMYWYQQKSSQAPKLLFHYYDKDFNNEADTPDNFQSRRPNTSFCFLDIRSPGLGDTAMYLCATSRAIGSAGGWLEQYFGPGTRLTVT.

This clonotype was seen only a few times. CDR3 in DNA: TGCAGTGCTAGGATGCGGTTAGCAAATCAGCCCCAGCATTTT. It yields the protein CSARMRLANQPQHF. The chain has TRBV20-1 and TRBJ1-5; no reliable D call. This CDR3 comprises 14 residues. CDR1 is DFQATT, CDR2 SNEGSKA, per germline (reference sequence). Trimming took off 3 bases at V and 4 bases at J, with 13 bases between the two ends.

This clonotype was observed a handful of times. The chain joins TRBV29-1 to TRBJ2-3; possible D gene TRBD2, 6 bases. This CDR3 is built from 13 residues. V gave up 8 bases and J gave up 0 bases, with 12 bases separating them. Germline-derived CDR1 and CDR2 are SQVTM and ANQGSEA. CDR3 sequence reads: CSSLGGSTDTQYF. The DNA for the CDR3 is TGCAGCTCTCTGGGGGGTAGCACAGATACGCAGTATTTT.

The chain links TRBV19 to TRBJ2-3, with 11 nucleotides matching TRBD2. This CDR3 region has 14 residues. V shed 3 bases, J shed 6 bases, and the junction held 2 bases outside the gene matches. CDR1 and CDR2 (germline): LNHDA, SQIVND (reference sequence). The CDR3, as DNA: TGTGCCAGTAGTATCGGACTAGCGGGTGATACGCAGTATTTT. It encodes CASSIGLAGDTQYF.

The sample holds many counts of this clonotype. The gene calls are TRBV12-3 or TRBV12-4 and TRBJ1-2, with D perhaps matching TRBD1 (5 bases). This CDR3 has 15 residues. With 0 bases removed from V and 4 bases from J, the gap between germline ends came to 12 bases. CDR3 sequence reads: CASSLALGGTYGYTF. CDR3 in DNA: TGTGCCAGCAGTTTAGCGCTCGGGGGGACCTATGGCTACACCTTC.

This clonotype came up a few times. The rearrangement joins TRBV28 to TRBJ2-7; 11 nucleotides match TRBD2. Germline V gene lookup returns CDR1 MDHEN and CDR2 SYDVKM. The ends lost 8 bases at V and 2 bases at J; junction bases unmatched: 8. The CDR3 has 15 residues. The CDR3 DNA reads TGTGCCAGCGGTGGTGCGGGACTAGCGGCCTACGAGCAGTACTTC. Its translation is CASGGAGLAAYEQYF. The full variable domain, rest sourced from reference TRBV28 and TRBJ2-7, is DVKVTQSSRYLVKRTGEKVFLECVQDMDHENMFWYRQDPGLGLRLIYFSYDVKMKEKGDIPEGYSVSREKKERFSLILESASTNQTSMYLCASGGAGLAAYEQYFGPGTRLTVT.

The J gene is TRBJ2-5, the V gene TRBV20-1; 14 bases match TRBD2. This CDR3 contains 16 residues. Germline V gene lookup returns CDR1 DFQATT and CDR2 SNEGSKA (reference sequence). Losses at the gene ends were 0 bases for V and 6 bases for J; bases not matched to a gene: 6. CDR3 loop: CSARDRLAGGRKTQYF. Here the CDR3 DNA reads TGCAGTGCTAGAGATCGACTAGCGGGGGGGCGAAAGACCCAGTACTTC.

This clonotype was counted ten times or more. The chain combines TRBV29-1 with TRBJ2-2; TRBD1 might be the D (7 bases). Per the germline V gene, CDR1 is SQVTM and CDR2 is ANQGSEA. This CDR3 has 14 residues. Trimming removed 4 bases at V and 4 bases at J, with 13 bases between. The CDR3 here is CSVVEGAVTGELFF. CDR3 coding DNA: TGCAGCGTTGTGGAGGGGGCAGTCACCGGGGAGCTGTTTTTT.

This clonotype was observed many times. The J gene is TRBJ2-1, the V gene TRBV4-2, with D unresolved. The V end was cut by 0 bases, the J end by 1 base, with 7 bases between. CDR1 LGHNA and CDR2 YNFKEQ come from the germline V gene. The CDR3 is made up of 15 amino acids. The CDR3, as DNA: TGTGCCAGCAGCCAAGAAGGAGAGTCCTACAATGAGCAGTTCTTC. Residues: CASSQEGESYNEQFF.

The chain combines TRBV20-1 with TRBJ1-3, with unresolved D. The CDR3 consists of 13 residues. V lost 7 bases and J lost 0, with 10 bases in between. Per germline, CDR1 DFQATT and CDR2 SNEGSKA (reference sequence). The CDR3 protein is CSGYGISGNTIYF. DNA of the CDR3: TGCAGTGGTTACGGGATCTCTGGAAACACCATATATTTT.

This clonotype occurred many times. The chain combines TRBV5-1 with TRBJ2-1; the D gene is possibly TRBD2 (7 bases). Germline V gives CDR1 SGHRS, CDR2 YFSETQ. The CDR3 runs 17 residues. The germline V and J ends were trimmed by 0 bases and 6 bases, with 19 bases remaining between them. CDR3 residues: CASSLAFTGGASNEQFF. CDR3 bases: TGCGCCAGCAGCTTGGCATTTACTGGGGGGGCGAGCAATGAGCAGTTCTTC.